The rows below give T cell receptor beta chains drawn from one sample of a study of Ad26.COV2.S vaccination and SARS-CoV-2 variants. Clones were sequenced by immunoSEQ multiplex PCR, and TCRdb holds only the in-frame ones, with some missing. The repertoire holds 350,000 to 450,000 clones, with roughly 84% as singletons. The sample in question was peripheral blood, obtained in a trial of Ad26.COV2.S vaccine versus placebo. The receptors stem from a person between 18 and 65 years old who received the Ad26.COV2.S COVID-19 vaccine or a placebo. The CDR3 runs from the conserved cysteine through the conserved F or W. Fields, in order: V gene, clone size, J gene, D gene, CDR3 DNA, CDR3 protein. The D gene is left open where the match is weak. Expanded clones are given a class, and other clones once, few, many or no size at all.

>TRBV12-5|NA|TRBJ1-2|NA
TGTGCTAGTGGTCTCCAGGGTGCTAACTATGGCTACACCTTC
CASGLQGANYGYTF
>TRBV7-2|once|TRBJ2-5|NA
TGTGCCAGCAGCTTAGCGCCCCCCAGCCAAGAGACCCAGTACTTC
CASSLAPPSQETQYF
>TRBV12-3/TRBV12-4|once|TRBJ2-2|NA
TGTGCCAGCAGTCGACAGGACACCGGGGAGCTGTTTTTT
CASSRQDTGELFF
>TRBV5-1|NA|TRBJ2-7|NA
TGCGCCAGCAGCTTGGTTTTGGGGGGCAGGGGATCCGAGCAGTACTTC
CASSLVLGGRGSEQYF
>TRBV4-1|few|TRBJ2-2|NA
TGCGCCAGCAGCCAGGCCAATATGGGGCTGGGGACCGGGGAGCTGTTTTTT
CASSQANMGLGTGELFF
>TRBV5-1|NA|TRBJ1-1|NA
TGCGCCAGCAGCTTGGTGCCAGGCGGGACTGAAGCTTTCTTT
CASSLVPGGTEAFF
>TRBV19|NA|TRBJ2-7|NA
TGTGCCACTTCACCCCTGGGGGTAAGGGGCTACGAGCAGTACTTC
CATSPLGVRGYEQYF
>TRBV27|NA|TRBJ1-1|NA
TGTGCCAGCAGGAGGGCAGGGGCTGCGAACACTGAAGCTTTCTTT
CASRRAGAANTEAFF
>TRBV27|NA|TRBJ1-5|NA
TGTGCCAGCAGTTTACGGAGTTATAGCAATCAGCCCCAGCATTTT
CASSLRSYSNQPQHF
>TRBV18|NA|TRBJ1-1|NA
TGTGCCAGCTCACCTGAAGGGGCCGGGGGCACTGAAGCTTTCTTT
CASSPEGAGGTEAFF